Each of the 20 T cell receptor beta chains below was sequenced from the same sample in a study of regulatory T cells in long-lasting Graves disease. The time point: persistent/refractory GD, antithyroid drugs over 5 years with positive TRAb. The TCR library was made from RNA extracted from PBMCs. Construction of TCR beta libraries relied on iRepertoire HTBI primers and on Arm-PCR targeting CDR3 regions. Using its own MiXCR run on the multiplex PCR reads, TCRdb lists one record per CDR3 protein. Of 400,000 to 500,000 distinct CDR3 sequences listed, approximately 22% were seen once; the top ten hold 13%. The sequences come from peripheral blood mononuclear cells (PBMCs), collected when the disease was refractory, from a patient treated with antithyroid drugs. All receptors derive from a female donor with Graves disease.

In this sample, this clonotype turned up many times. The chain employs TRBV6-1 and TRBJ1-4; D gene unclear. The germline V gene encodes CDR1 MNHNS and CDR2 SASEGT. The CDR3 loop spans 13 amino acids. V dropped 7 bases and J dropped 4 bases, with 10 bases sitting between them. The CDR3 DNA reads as TGTGCCAGCACCAGAACAGTTAATGAAAAACTGTTTTTT. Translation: CASTRTVNEKLFF.

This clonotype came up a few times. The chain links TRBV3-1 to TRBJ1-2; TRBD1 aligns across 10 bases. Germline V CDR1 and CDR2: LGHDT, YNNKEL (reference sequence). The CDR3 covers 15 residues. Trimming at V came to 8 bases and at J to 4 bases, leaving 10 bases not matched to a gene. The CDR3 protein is CASATDRGRGYGYTF. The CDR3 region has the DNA TGTGCCAGCGCCACCGACAGGGGGCGAGGCTATGGCTACACCTTC.

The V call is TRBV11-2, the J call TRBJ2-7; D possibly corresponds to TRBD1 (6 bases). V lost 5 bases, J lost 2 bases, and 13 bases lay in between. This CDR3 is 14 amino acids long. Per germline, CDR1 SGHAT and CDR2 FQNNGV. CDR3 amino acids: CASSPTTGTYEQYF. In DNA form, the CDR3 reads TGTGCCAGCAGCCCGACGACAGGAACCTACGAGCAGTACTTC.

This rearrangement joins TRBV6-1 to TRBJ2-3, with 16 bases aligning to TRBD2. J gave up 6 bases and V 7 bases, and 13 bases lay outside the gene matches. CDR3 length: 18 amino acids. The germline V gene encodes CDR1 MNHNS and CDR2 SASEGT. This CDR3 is CASNLSGTSGRAKDTQYF. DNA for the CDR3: TGTGCCAGCAACTTATCCGGGACTAGCGGGAGGGCGAAGGATACGCAGTATTTT.

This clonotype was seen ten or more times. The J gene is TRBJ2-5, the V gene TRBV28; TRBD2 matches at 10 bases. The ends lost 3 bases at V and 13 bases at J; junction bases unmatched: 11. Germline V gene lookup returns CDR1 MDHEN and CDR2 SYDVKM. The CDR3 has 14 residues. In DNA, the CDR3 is TGTGCCAGCAGTTTGATCGAGCTAGCGGGAGTCCGGTACTTC. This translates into CASSLIELAGVRYF.

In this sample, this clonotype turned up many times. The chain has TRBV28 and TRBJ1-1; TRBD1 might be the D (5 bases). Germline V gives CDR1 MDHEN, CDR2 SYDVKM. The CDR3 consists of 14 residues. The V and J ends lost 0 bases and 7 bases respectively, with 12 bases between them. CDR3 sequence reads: CASSLWSGSGEAFF. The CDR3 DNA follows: TGTGCCAGCAGTTTATGGTCAGGGAGCGGTGAAGCTTTCTTT. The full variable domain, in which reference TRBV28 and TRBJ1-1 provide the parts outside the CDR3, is DVKVTQSSRYLVKRTGEKVFLECVQDMDHENMFWYRQDPGLGLRLIYFSYDVKMKEKGDIPEGYSVSREKKERFSLILESASTNQTSMYLCASSLWSGSGEAFFGQGTRLTVV.

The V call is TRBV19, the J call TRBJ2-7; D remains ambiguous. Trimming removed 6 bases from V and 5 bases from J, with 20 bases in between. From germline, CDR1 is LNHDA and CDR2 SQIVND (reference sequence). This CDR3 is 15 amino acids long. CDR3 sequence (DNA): TGTGCCAGTAGCCCAGTAGGAGCATTCGGCGACGAGCAGTACTTC. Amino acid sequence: CASSPVGAFGDEQYF.

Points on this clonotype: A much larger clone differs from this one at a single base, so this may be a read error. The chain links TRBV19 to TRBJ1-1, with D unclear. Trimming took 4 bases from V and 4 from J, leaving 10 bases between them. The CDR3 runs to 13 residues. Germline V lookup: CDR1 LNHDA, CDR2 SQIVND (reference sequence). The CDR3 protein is CASSTTAGTEAFF. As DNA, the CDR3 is TGTGCCAGTAGTACGACGGCGGGCACTGAAGCTTTCTTT.

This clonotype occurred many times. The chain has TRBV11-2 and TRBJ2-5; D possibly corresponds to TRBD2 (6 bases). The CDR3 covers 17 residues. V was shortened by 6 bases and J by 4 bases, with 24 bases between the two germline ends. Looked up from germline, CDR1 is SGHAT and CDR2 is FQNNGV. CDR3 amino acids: CASRHHIAATLRETQYF. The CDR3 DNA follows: TGTGCCAGCAGACATCACATAGCGGCGACGCTCCGAGAGACCCAGTACTTC.

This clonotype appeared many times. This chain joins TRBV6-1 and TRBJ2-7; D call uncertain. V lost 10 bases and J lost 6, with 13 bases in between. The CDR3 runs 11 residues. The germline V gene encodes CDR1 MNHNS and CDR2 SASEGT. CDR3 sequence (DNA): TGTGCCACCACCCGTGGGCGCGAGCAGTACTTC. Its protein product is CATTRGREQYF.

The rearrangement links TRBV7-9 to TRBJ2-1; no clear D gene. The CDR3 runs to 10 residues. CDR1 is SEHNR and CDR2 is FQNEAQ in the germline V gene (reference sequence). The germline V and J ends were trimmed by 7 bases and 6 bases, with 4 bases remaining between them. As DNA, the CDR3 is TGTGCCAGCACCCCCAATGAGCAGTTCTTC. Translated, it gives CASTPNEQFF.

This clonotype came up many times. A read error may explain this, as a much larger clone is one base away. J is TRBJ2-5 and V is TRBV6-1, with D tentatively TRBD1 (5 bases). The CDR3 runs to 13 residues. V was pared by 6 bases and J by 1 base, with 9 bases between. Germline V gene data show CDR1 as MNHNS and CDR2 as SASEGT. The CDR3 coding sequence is TGTGCCAGCAGCAAGGACACCCAAGAGACCCAGTACTTC. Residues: CASSKDTQETQYF.

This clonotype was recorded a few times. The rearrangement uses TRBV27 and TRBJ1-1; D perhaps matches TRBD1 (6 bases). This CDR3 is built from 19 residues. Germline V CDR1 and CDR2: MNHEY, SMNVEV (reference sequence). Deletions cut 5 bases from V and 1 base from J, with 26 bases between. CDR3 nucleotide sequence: TGTGCCAGCAGTCCGACATGGACCGGGGGCGCTTGGGGGAACACTGAAGCTTTCTTT. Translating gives CASSPTWTGGAWGNTEAFF.

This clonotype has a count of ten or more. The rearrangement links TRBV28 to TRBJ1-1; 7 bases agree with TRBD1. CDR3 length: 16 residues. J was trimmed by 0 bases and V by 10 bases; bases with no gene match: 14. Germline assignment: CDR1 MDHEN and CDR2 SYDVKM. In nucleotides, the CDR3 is TGTGCCACTAACGCGGGACAGAGCTTTATGAACACTGAAGCTTTCTTT. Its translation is CATNAGQSFMNTEAFF.

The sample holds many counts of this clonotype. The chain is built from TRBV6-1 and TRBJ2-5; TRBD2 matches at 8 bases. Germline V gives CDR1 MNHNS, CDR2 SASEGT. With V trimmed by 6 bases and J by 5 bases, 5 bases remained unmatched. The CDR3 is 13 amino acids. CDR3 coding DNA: TGTGCCAGCAGCTCGAAGCGGGAGGAGACCCAGTACTTC. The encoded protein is CASSSKREETQYF.

The CDR3: CASSLITGQPQHF. The DNA for the CDR3 is TGTGCCAGCAGCCTCATCACGGGTCAGCCCCAGCATTTT. The chain uses TRBV6-1 and TRBJ1-5; no definite D call. Trimming stripped 6 bases from V and 6 bases from J, with 12 bases between. The CDR3 length is 13 residues. CDR1 and CDR2 (germline): MNHNS, SASEGT.

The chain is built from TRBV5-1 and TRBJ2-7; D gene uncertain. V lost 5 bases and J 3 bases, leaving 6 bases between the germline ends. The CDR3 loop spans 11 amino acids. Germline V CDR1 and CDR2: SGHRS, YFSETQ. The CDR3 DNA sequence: TGCGCCAGCAGAGGTATCTACGAGCAGTACTTC. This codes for CASRGIYEQYF.

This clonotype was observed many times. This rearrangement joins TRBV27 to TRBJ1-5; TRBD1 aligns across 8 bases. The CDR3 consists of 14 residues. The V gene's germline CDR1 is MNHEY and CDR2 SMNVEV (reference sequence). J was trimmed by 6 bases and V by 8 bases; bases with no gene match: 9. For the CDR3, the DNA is TGTGCCAGCGCATTCAGGGGGCTCGGTCAGCCCCAGCATTTT. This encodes CASAFRGLGQPQHF.

The CDR3 loop reads CASSIQRGDQETQYF. CDR3 DNA sequence: TGTGCCAGTAGTATCCAGCGGGGAGATCAAGAGACCCAGTACTTC. V usage is TRBV19 and J usage is TRBJ2-5, with 7 bases lining up with TRBD2. The CDR3 covers 15 residues. Trimming took 3 bases from V and 2 from J; bases not matched to a gene: 6. Looked up from germline, CDR1 is LNHDA and CDR2 is SQIVND (reference sequence).

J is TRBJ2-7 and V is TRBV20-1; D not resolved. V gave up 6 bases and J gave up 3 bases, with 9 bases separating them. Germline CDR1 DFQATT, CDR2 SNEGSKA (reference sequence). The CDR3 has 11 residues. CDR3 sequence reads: CSAPRYYEQYF. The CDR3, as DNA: TGCAGTGCCCCTCGCTACTACGAGCAGTACTTC.